One sample yielded the 16 T cell receptor beta chains listed below, sequenced in a study of cytomegalovirus exposure and HLA in healthy donors. 13 Jbeta primers and 60 Vbeta primers were used for the PCR. Sequencing used immunoSEQ multiplex PCR; TCRdb keeps in-frame clones, though not all of them. This sample has about 140,000 clones; roughly 79% occur once, and the top ten carry roughly 9.7%. The sequencing sample was made of PBMCs. The receptors originated from a woman aged 60-75 years in good health and CMV-seropositive.

This clone was observed once. This chain links TRBV2 with TRBJ1-5; possibly TRBD1 for D (5 bases). Germline V gene lookup returns CDR1 SNHLY and CDR2 FYNNEI. The CDR3 totals 11 residues. Trimming left V 8 bases short and J 7 bases short, with 9 bases between. The CDR3 DNA reads as TGTGCCAGCGGGGGGAGGCAGCCCCAGCATTTT. This gives the protein CASGGRQPQHF.

The table lists this clone with a count of one. V usage is TRBV28 and J usage is TRBJ1-1; D ambiguous. Germline-derived CDR1 and CDR2 are MDHEN and SYDVKM. The CDR3 sequence is 12 residues long. Trimming removed 10 bases from V and 0 bases from J, with 9 bases in between. The CDR3: CAITGLNTEAFF. The CDR3 bases are TGTGCCATAACGGGGTTGAACACTGAAGCTTTCTTT.

This chain connects TRBV4-3 to TRBJ2-7, with 9 bases that match TRBD2. CDR3 length equals 16 residues. V shed 0 bases and J 1 base; nucleotides not matched to a gene: 4. Germline V gene sequence: CDR1 LGHNA, CDR2 YSLEER. This CDR3 is CASSQDPSGRSYEQYF. The CDR3 region has the DNA TGCGCCAGCAGCCAAGATCCCAGCGGGAGGTCCTACGAGCAGTACTTC.

J is TRBJ2-2 and V is TRBV30; TRBD1 aligns across 10 bases. With 5 bases clipped from V and 6 bases from J, the junction kept 3 bases outside the gene matches. The germline V gene has CDR1 GTSNPN and CDR2 SVGIG (reference sequence). CDR3 length: 13 amino acids. DNA for the CDR3: TGTGCCTGGCGACAGGGGGCCGCCGGGGAGCTGTTTTTT. As protein: CAWRQGAAGELFF.

This clone turned up a few times. The gene calls are TRBV18 and TRBJ2-7, with a tentative D call TRBD1 (6 bases). This CDR3 is built from 14 residues. Between the trimmed V and J ends, which lost 3 bases and 3 bases, there was a span of 12 bases. Germline values: CDR1 KGHSH, CDR2 LQKENI. The CDR3 nucleotides read TGTGCCAGCTCACCGAACAGGGATCTCTACGAGCAGTACTTC. It translates to CASSPNRDLYEQYF.

This clone has a handful of counts. V is TRBV6-5 and J is TRBJ2-4; perhaps TRBD1 as D (5 bases). V gave up 1 base and J gave up 6 bases, with 13 bases separating them. Germline loops: CDR1 MNHEY, CDR2 SVGAGI. The CDR3 is 15 residues long. The CDR3 here is CASSYFSGPGNIQYF. DNA for the CDR3: TGTGCCAGCAGTTACTTTTCAGGGCCGGGAAACATTCAGTACTTC.

The CDR3 reads CSVMWEGTDTQYF. CDR3 coding DNA: TGCAGCGTTATGTGGGAGGGCACAGATACGCAGTATTTT. The V gene is TRBV29-1, the J gene TRBJ2-3, with a possible D match to TRBD2 (6 bases). V lost 5 bases to trimming and J lost 1 base, with 10 bases between them. The CDR3 has 13 residues. Per the germline V gene, CDR1 is SQVTM and CDR2 is ANQGSEA.

This clone was counted a single time. This sequence joins TRBV29-1 and TRBJ1-2; 8 nucleotides agree with TRBD1. CDR1 SQVTM and CDR2 ANQGSEA come from the germline V gene. This CDR3 contains 11 residues. J was trimmed by 10 bases and V by 2 bases; bases with no gene match: 3. CDR3 DNA: TGCAGCGTTGAACCAGGGGGCGTCTACACCTTC. Encoded protein: CSVEPGGVYTF.

The chain recombines TRBV20-1 with TRBJ2-5; no definite D call. The V and J ends lost 3 bases and 14 bases respectively, with 16 bases between them. Germline V gene lookup returns CDR1 DFQATT and CDR2 SNEGSKA (reference sequence). The CDR3 length is 11 residues. CDR3 sequence (DNA): TGCAGTGCTAGGATTCGAGAGCGATTCTACTTC. Translating it yields CSARIRERFYF.

The J gene is TRBJ2-7, the V gene TRBV28, with 10 bases matching TRBD1. J lost 6 bases, V lost 7 bases, and 12 bases had no gene match. Germline V CDR1 and CDR2: MDHEN, SYDVKM. The CDR3 is 15 amino acids. For the CDR3, the DNA is TGTGCCAGCAAAATTGCCGGGACAGGGGTCCGCGAGCAGTACTTC. The encoded protein is CASKIAGTGVREQYF.

This clone has only one observation. V and J are TRBV6-5 and TRBJ2-5, with no clear D. This CDR3 spans 14 amino acids. The V gene lost 11 bases and the J gene lost 5 bases, with 21 bases spanning the gap. CDR1 is MNHEY and CDR2 is SVGAGI in the germline V gene. CDR3 sequence reads: CAVARHDRAETQYF. In DNA form, the CDR3 reads TGTGCCGTCGCGAGGCATGATCGTGCGGAGACCCAGTACTTC.

The gene calls are TRBV7-9 and TRBJ2-7, with 9 bases matching TRBD2. Germline lookup yields CDR1 SEHNR and CDR2 FQNEAQ (reference sequence). With V trimmed by 8 bases and J by 0 bases, 20 bases remained unmatched. CDR3 length: 19 amino acids. CDR3 sequence: CASSVGRLAVTQYSYEQYF. CDR3 nucleotide sequence: TGTGCCAGCTCTGTGGGTAGACTAGCGGTGACCCAATACTCCTACGAGCAGTACTTC. Supplemented by reference TRBV7-9 and TRBJ2-7, the full variable domain reads DTGVSQNPRHKITKRGQNVTFRCDPISEHNRLYWYRQTLGQGPEFLTYFQNEAQLEKSRLLSDRFSAERPKGSFSTLEIQRTEQGDSAMYLCASSVGRLAVTQYSYEQYFGPGTRLTVT.

A remark on this clone: At one of its ends the junction is not consistent with the germline gene, which may arise from a read error. The rearrangement joins TRBV7-2 to TRBJ2-1; 11 bases line up with TRBD1. Germline-derived CDR1 and CDR2 are SGHTA and FQGNSA. The CDR3 totals 14 residues. The CDR3 nucleotides read TGTGCCAACAGCTTAGGACAGGGGGCTTATGAGCAGTTCTTC. Residues: CANSLGQGAYEQFF.

The chain joins TRBV28 to TRBJ2-7, with TRBD1 matching 7 bases. This CDR3 has 12 amino acids. V shed 9 bases, J shed 1 base, and the junction held 3 bases outside the gene matches. Germline CDR1 MDHEN, CDR2 SYDVKM. DNA for the CDR3: TGTGCCAGACGGGACAGTTCCTACGAGCAGTACTTC. As protein: CARRDSSYEQYF.

This clone was observed a few times. V is TRBV7-2 and J is TRBJ2-5, with D perhaps matching TRBD2 (5 bases). The end of the DNA is better explained by TRBJ2-7, so the J call may be wrong. The CDR3 totals 14 residues. Germline V gene sequence: CDR1 SGHTA, CDR2 FQGNSA. The CDR3 sequence is CASLPGMRSYEQYF. The CDR3 bases are TGTGCCAGCCTCCCGGGGATGAGATCCTACGAGCAGTACTTC.

The chain combines TRBV27 with TRBJ2-1; 11 nucleotides line up with TRBD1. This CDR3 contains 13 residues. The germline CDR1 and CDR2 sequences are MNHEY and SMNVEV (reference sequence). With 4 bases clipped from V and 9 bases from J, the junction kept 2 bases outside the gene matches. The CDR3 sequence: CASSWGQGVEQFF. The DNA of the CDR3 is TGTGCCAGCAGTTGGGGACAGGGGGTTGAGCAGTTCTTC.